A selection of T cell receptor beta chains follows, all from one sample in a study of blood T cell repertoires in COVID-19. Profiled with immunoSEQ multiplex PCR; TCRdb holds only in-frame clones, not every one. The data hold roughly 97,000 clones, with approximately 84% observed a single time. What was sequenced was peripheral blood. The receptors were gathered from a man in his 70s with acute or convalescent COVID-19. Each CDR3 is given with its conserved first and last residue. The D gene is left open where the match is weak. A clone size is listed for some rows: how often the clone was seen (once, few, many), or a class if it is expanded.

abundance | d_gene | j_gene | v_gene | CDR3aa | CDR3nt
few | NA | TRBJ1-5 | TRBV6-6 | CASSYPRIPGDQPQHF | TGTGCCAGCAGTTACCCAAGGATTCCGGGGGATCAGCCCCAGCATTTT
NA | TRBD2 | TRBJ2-1 | TRBV18 | CASSRGTSGIDEQFF | TGTGCCAGCTCACGGGGGACTAGCGGGATCGATGAGCAGTTCTTC
NA | TRBD2 | TRBJ2-5 | TRBV20-1 | CSASLTSRETQYF | TGCAGTGCTAGTTTGACTAGCCGGGAGACCCAGTACTTC
NA | NA | TRBJ2-5 | TRBV19 | CASSPPQHQETQYF | TGTGCCAGTAGTCCCCCGCAACATCAAGAGACCCAGTACTTC
NA | NA | TRBJ2-5 | TRBV6-2/TRBV6-3 | CASSQAVQETQYF | TGTGCCAGCAGTCAAGCGGTGCAAGAGACCCAGTACTTC
NA | TRBD1 | TRBJ1-1 | TRBV27 | CASSLKTGTGGRAEAFF | TGTGCCAGCTCTCTAAAGACCGGGACAGGGGGAAGGGCTGAAGCTTTCTTT
NA | TRBD1 | TRBJ1-4 | TRBV30 | CAWSVKGTGRNEKLFF | TGTGCCTGGAGTGTAAAGGGGACAGGTCGTAATGAAAAACTGTTTTTT
NA | TRBD2 | TRBJ2-1 | TRBV6-5 | CASRTSGAPGDEQFF | TGTGCCAGCAGGACTAGCGGAGCGCCTGGGGATGAGCAGTTCTTC
NA | TRBD2 | TRBJ2-1 | TRBV6-2/TRBV6-3 | CASSYGGLVRYEQFF | TGTGCCAGCAGTTACGGGGGACTAGTAAGGTATGAGCAGTTCTTC
NA | NA | TRBJ1-1 | TRBV2 | CASSEARGAGDTEAFF | TGTGCCAGCAGTGAAGCGCGGGGGGCCGGGGACACTGAAGCTTTCTTT
NA | NA | TRBJ1-2 | TRBV28 | CASSFPRGAGPRHYGYTF | TGTGCCAGCAGTTTCCCAAGGGGCGCAGGCCCAAGGCACTATGGCTACACCTTC
NA | NA | TRBJ2-1 | TRBV15 | CATSRDGLANNEQFF | TGTGCCACCAGCAGAGATGGTCTAGCGAACAATGAGCAGTTCTTC
few | NA | TRBJ1-3 | TRBV18 | CASSRGQVEGNTIYF | TGTGCCAGCTCACGGGGGCAGGTCGAAGGAAACACCATATATTTT
NA | TRBD2 | TRBJ2-7 | TRBV6-5 | CASNRGGPGEQYF | TGTGCCAGCAACCGGGGAGGGCCGGGAGAGCAGTACTTC
NA | TRBD1 | TRBJ1-4 | TRBV4-1 | CASSQIPGQGNEKLFF | TGCGCCAGCAGCCAAATTCCGGGACAGGGCAATGAAAAACTGTTTTTT
NA | NA | TRBJ2-1 | TRBV30 | CAWSRGNEQFF | TGTGCCTGGAGTCGGGGCAATGAGCAGTTCTTC
NA | NA | TRBJ1-5 | TRBV6-5 | CASILNSHQPQHF | TGTGCCAGCATTCTGAACAGCCATCAGCCCCAGCATTTT
NA | NA | TRBJ1-2 | TRBV10-1 | CASWGLGARRVYGYTF | TGCGCCAGTTGGGGTTTGGGAGCAAGGAGAGTCTATGGCTACACCTTC
NA | NA | TRBJ1-1 | TRBV5-1 | CASSFISGAKNTEAFF | TGCGCCAGCAGCTTTATATCCGGTGCTAAGAACACTGAAGCTTTCTTT
NA | NA | TRBJ2-2 | TRBV27 | CASSEVRGTGELFF | TGTGCCAGCAGCGAAGTCAGGGGAACCGGGGAGCTGTTTTTT
few | TRBD2 | TRBJ2-1 | TRBV9 | CASSEQTSGGALSSYNEQFF | TGTGCCAGCAGCGAACAGACTAGCGGGGGGGCCCTTTCCTCCTACAATGAGCAGTTCTTC
NA | NA | TRBJ1-1 | TRBV18 | CASSPAGRNTEAFF | TGTGCCAGCTCACCGGCGGGCAGAAACACTGAAGCTTTCTTT
NA | TRBD2 | TRBJ2-1 | TRBV30 | CARSSGGGGEQFF | TGTGCCCGATCTAGCGGGGGAGGCGGTGAGCAGTTCTTC
NA | NA | TRBJ2-5 | TRBV18 | CASSPGRGEETQYF | TGTGCCAGCTCACCCGGCAGGGGGGAAGAGACCCAGTACTTC
NA | TRBD1 | TRBJ2-7 | TRBV30 | CAWSVIQGASEQYF | TGTGCCTGGAGTGTAATCCAGGGGGCGAGTGAGCAGTACTTC
NA | NA | TRBJ1-5 | TRBV2 | CASSERTDSNQPQHF | TGTGCCAGCAGTGAAAGGACAGATAGCAATCAGCCCCAGCATTTT
NA | TRBD1 | TRBJ1-6 | TRBV7-9 | CASSSSGGSPLHF | TGTGCCAGCAGCTCATCAGGGGGTTCACCCCTCCACTTT
NA | TRBD2 | TRBJ2-7 | TRBV6-2/TRBV6-3 | CASSTRAGGFYEQYF | TGTGCCAGCAGTACCCGGGCGGGAGGGTTTTACGAGCAGTACTTC
NA | NA | TRBJ2-7 | TRBV19 | CASSIGEEGVMYF | TGTGCCAGTAGTATAGGAGAGGAGGGTGTGATGTACTTC
NA | NA | TRBJ1-5 | TRBV28 | CASSRSNQPQHF | TGTGCCAGCAGTCGCAGTAATCAGCCCCAGCATTTT
NA | NA | TRBJ1-1 | TRBV19 | CASSIPRAGIMNTEAFF | TGTGCCAGTAGTATCCCCCGGGCAGGGATCATGAACACTGAAGCTTTCTTT
NA | TRBD1 | TRBJ1-5 | TRBV6-5 | CASRVTGDSNQPQHF | TGTGCCAGCAGAGTGACAGGGGATAGCAATCAGCCCCAGCATTTT
NA | TRBD1 | TRBJ1-5 | TRBV5-4 | CASSSGQSNQPQHF | TGTGCCAGCAGCTCGGGACAGAGCAATCAGCCCCAGCATTTT
NA | NA | TRBJ1-5 | TRBV6-5 | CASSYRSNQPQHF | TGTGCCAGCAGTTACCGGAGCAATCAGCCCCAGCATTTT
NA | NA | TRBJ1-2 | TRBV9 | CASSKTFGILGYGYTF | TGTGCCAGCAGCAAAACCTTCGGGATCTTGGGGTATGGCTACACCTTC
once | TRBD1 | TRBJ1-3 | TRBV28 | CASTGANGNTIYF | TGTGCCAGTACAGGGGCTAATGGAAACACCATATATTTT
NA | TRBD2 | TRBJ2-3 | TRBV14 | CASSLGEGDTQYF | TGTGCCAGCAGCCTGGGGGAGGGGGATACGCAGTATTTT
NA | TRBD1 | TRBJ1-5 | TRBV2 | CASRRQGPRNQPQHF | TGTGCCAGCAGGCGACAGGGGCCGCGCAATCAGCCCCAGCATTTT
NA | TRBD2 | TRBJ2-5 | TRBV20-1 | CSASTSGMRETQYF | TGCAGTGCTAGTACTAGCGGGATGAGAGAGACCCAGTACTTC
few | TRBD2 | TRBJ2-7 | TRBV7-8 | CASSPTGGAFGYEQYF | TGTGCCAGCAGCCCGACCGGGGGGGCGTTCGGCTACGAGCAGTACTTC
NA | NA | TRBJ1-1 | TRBV6-5 | CASMLVGGVTEAFF | TGTGCCAGCATGTTGGTCGGGGGTGTCACTGAAGCTTTCTTT
NA | NA | TRBJ1-5 | TRBV29-1 | CSVEGGQNQPQHF | TGCAGCGTTGAAGGGGGGCAGAATCAGCCCCAGCATTTT